Listed below are T cell receptor beta chains from one sample, sequenced in a study of T-cell memory formation after mild COVID-19. MiXCR, applied by TCRdb to the 5' RACE reads, yields one record per CDR3 protein. This sample has 350,000 to 450,000 distinct CDR3 sequences, with over 15% found just once. Sequenced input: PBMCs or a T cell subset sorted from them (not recorded which). These receptors came from an adult woman who had mild COVID-19 (a few samples of this study predate the infection). Cell type and time point are not known. The CDR3 runs from the conserved cysteine through the conserved F or W. Fields, in order: V gene, J gene, D gene, clone size, CDR3 DNA, CDR3 protein. A D gene is named only where the DNA matches it firmly. The size entry is marked missing in some rows and otherwise reads once, few, many or a size class.

TRBV9	TRBJ2-3	.	few	TGTGCCAGCAGCGTTCGGCAGAGCACAGATACGCAGTATTTT	CASSVRQSTDTQYF
TRBV27	TRBJ1-5	TRBD1	.	TGTGCCAGCAGTTCGGACAGGAACAATCAGCCCCAGCATTTT	CASSSDRNNQPQHF
TRBV9	TRBJ1-2	.	few	TGTGCCAGCAGCGTAAAGGTTTCAGGAGACTACTATGGCTACACCTTC	CASSVKVSGDYYGYTF
TRBV6-5	TRBJ2-7	.	few	TGTGCCAGCAGTTACAGGGGAAGGCAAAGCGAGCAGTACTTC	CASSYRGRQSEQYF
TRBV7-2	TRBJ2-1	TRBD2	once	TGTGCCAGCAGCTGGGAGCGGGACGGTGAGCAGTTCTTC	CASSWERDGEQFF
TRBV29-1	TRBJ1-3	TRBD1	few	TGCAGCGTTAACGACAGGGGATCCGGAAACACCATATATTTT	CSVNDRGSGNTIYF
TRBV5-5	TRBJ2-7	.	few	TGTGCCAGCAGCCTCCAGGGTACCGAGCAGTACTTC	CASSLQGTEQYF
TRBV7-7	TRBJ1-1	.	.	TGTGCTAGCAGCTTAAGGGTAAAACGGACTGAAGCTTTCTTT	CASSLRVKRTEAFF
TRBV20-1	TRBJ2-6	TRBD2	few	TGCAGTGCTACCGACGGGAGGCGGGCCAACGTCCTGACTTTC	CSATDGRRANVLTF
TRBV27	TRBJ2-1	TRBD1	.	TGTGCCAGCAGTTTATTGGGACAGGGCCCTTCTAGCTACAATGAGCAGTTCTTC	CASSLLGQGPSSYNEQFF
TRBV18	TRBJ2-7	.	.	TGTGCCAGCTCACCGGACTTGACCTACGAGCAGTACTTC	CASSPDLTYEQYF
TRBV5-1	TRBJ1-2	TRBD1	.	TGCGCCAGCAGCTTGATGGGACAGGGGTATGGCTACACCTTC	CASSLMGQGYGYTF
TRBV21-1	TRBJ2-6	.	few	TGTGCCAGCAGCAAAAGGACAGTCCAGCCTTCTGGGGCCAACGTCCTGACTTTC	CASSKRTVQPSGANVLTF
TRBV29-1	TRBJ2-7	.	.	TGCAGCGCTATAGTTCAGGGATTCTACGAGCAGTACTTC	CSAIVQGFYEQYF
TRBV25-1	TRBJ2-3	TRBD2	.	TGTGCCAGCAGTGAGAAACGGGGGGGCGCAGATACGCAGTATTTT	CASSEKRGGADTQYF
TRBV4-3	TRBJ1-2	.	few	TGCGCCAGCAGCCAAGAACACAGAAACTCTAACTATGGCTACACCTTC	CASSQEHRNSNYGYTF
TRBV12-3/TRBV12-4	TRBJ1-5	.	.	TGTGCCAGCAGTTTCCCGGGGGACAATCAGCCCCAGCATTTT	CASSFPGDNQPQHF
TRBV18	TRBJ2-3	.	few	TGTGCCAGCTCACCACCGGAGCGGGTGGGCACAGATACGCAGTATTTT	CASSPPERVGTDTQYF